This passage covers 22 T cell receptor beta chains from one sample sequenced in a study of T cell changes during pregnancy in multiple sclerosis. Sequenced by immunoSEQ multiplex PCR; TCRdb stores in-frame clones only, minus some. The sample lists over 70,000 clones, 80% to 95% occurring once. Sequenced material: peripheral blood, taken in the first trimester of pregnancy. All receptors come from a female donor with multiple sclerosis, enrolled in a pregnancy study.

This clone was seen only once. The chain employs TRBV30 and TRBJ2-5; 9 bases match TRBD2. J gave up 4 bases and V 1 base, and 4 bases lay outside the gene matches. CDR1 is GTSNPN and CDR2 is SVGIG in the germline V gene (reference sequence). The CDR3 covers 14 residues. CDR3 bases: TGTGCCTGGAGTGGCGGGGGGGCCTCAGAGACCCAGTACTTC. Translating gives CAWSGGGASETQYF.

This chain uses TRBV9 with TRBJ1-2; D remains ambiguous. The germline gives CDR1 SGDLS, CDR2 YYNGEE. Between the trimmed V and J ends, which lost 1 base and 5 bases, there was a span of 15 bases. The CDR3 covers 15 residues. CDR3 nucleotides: TGTGCCAGCAGCGTATTGGAGGAGGGAGGGTATGGCTACACCTTC. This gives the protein CASSVLEEGGYGYTF.

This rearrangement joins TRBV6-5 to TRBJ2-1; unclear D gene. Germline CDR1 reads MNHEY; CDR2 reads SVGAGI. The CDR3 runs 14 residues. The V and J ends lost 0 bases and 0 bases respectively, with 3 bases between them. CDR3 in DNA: TGTGCCAGCAGTTACTCGAGCTCCTACAATGAGCAGTTCTTC. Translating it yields CASSYSSSYNEQFF.

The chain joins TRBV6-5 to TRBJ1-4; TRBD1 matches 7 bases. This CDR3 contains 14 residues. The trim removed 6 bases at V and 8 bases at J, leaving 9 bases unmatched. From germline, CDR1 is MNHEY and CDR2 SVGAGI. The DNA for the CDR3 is TGTGCCAGCAGGGAACAGGGGAGAGTAGAAAAACTGTTTTTT. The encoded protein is CASREQGRVEKLFF.

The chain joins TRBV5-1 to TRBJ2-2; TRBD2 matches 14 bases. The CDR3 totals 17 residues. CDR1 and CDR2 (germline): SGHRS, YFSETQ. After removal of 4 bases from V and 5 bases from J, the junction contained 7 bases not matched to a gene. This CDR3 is CASSPGTSGGITGELFF. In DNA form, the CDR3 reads TGCGCCAGCAGCCCCGGGACTAGCGGGGGAATTACCGGGGAGCTGTTTTTT.

The CDR3 coding sequence is TGTGCCAGCAGCTGGGGGGGGGCGGCGCAAGAGACCCAGTACTTC. It translates to CASSWGGAAQETQYF. The rearrangement links TRBV11-2 to TRBJ2-5; tentatively, D is TRBD2 (7 bases). The CDR3 extends over 15 amino acids. Trimming removed 4 bases at V and 2 bases at J, with 14 bases between. The germline gives CDR1 SGHAT, CDR2 FQNNGV.

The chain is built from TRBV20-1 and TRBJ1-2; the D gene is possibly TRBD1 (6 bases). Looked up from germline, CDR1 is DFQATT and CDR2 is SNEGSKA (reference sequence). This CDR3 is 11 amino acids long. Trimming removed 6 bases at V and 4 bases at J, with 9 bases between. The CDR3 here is CSARTVYGYTF. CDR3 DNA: TGCAGTGCCAGGACAGTCTATGGCTACACCTTC.

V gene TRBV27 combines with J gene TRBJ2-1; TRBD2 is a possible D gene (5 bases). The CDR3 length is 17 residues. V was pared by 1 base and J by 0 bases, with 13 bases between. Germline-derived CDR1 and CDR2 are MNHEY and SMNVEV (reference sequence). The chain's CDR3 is CASSLYWTGSSYNEQFF. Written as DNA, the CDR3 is TGTGCCAGCAGTTTATACTGGACGGGAAGCTCCTACAATGAGCAGTTCTTC.

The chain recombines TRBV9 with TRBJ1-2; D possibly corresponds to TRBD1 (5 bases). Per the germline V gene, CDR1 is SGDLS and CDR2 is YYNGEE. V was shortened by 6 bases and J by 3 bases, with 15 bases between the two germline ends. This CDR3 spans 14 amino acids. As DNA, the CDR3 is TGTGCCAGCACCCAACGGGACTTATACTATGGCTACACCTTC. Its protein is CASTQRDLYYGYTF. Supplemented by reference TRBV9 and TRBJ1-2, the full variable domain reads DSGVTQTPKHLITATGQRVTLRCSPRSGDLSVYWYQQSLDQGLQFLIQYYNGEERAKGNILERFSAQQFPDLHSELNLSSLELGDSALYFCASTQRDLYYGYTFGSGTRLTVV.

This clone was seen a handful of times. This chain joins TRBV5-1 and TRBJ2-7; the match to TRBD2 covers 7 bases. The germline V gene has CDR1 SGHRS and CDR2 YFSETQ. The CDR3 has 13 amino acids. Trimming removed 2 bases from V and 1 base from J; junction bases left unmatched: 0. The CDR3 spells CASSLAGSYEQYF. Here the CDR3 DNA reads TGCGCCAGCAGCTTAGCGGGGTCCTACGAGCAGTACTTC.

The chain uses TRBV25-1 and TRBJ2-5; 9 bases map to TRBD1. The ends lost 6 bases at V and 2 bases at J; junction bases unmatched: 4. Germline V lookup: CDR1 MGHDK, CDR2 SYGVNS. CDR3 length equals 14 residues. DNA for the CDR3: TGTGCCAGCAGCTCCGGGACAGGGCAAGAGACCCAGTACTTC. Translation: CASSSGTGQETQYF.

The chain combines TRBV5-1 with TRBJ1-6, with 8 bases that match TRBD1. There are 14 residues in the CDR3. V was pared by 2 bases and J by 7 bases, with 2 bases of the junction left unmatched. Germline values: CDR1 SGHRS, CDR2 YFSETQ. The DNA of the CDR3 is TGCGCCAGCAGCTTAGGACAGGGAAATTCACCCCTCCACTTT. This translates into CASSLGQGNSPLHF. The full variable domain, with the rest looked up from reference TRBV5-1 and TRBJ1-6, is KAGVTQTPRYLIKTRGQQVTLSCSPISGHRSVSWYQQTPGQGLQFLFEYFSETQRNKGNFPGRFSGRQFSNSRSEMNVSTLELGDSALYLCASSLGQGNSPLHFGNGTRLTVT.

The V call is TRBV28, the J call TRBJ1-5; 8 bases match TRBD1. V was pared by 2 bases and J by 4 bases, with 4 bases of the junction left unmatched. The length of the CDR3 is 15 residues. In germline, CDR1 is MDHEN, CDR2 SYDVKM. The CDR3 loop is CASSLGWTGNQPQHF. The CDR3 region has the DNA TGTGCCAGCAGTTTAGGATGGACAGGGAATCAGCCCCAGCATTTT.

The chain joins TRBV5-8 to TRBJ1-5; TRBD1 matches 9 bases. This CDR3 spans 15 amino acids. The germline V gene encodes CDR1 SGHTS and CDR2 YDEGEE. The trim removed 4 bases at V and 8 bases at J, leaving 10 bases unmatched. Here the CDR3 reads CASSLGQGVAEPQHF. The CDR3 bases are TGTGCCAGCAGCCTGGGACAGGGTGTAGCGGAGCCCCAGCATTTT.

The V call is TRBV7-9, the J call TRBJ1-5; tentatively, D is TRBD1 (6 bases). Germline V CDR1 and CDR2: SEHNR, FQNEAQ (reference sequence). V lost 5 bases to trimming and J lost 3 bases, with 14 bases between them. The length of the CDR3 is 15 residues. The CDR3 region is CASSPTGKPNQPQHF. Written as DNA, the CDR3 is TGTGCCAGCAGCCCGACAGGAAAACCCAATCAGCCCCAGCATTTT.

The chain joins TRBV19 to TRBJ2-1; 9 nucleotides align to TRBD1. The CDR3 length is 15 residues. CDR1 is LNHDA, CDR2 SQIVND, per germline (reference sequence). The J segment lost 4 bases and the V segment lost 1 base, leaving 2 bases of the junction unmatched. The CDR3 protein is CASSIATGGYNEQFF. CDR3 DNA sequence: TGTGCCAGTAGTATAGCGACAGGGGGTTACAATGAGCAGTTCTTC.

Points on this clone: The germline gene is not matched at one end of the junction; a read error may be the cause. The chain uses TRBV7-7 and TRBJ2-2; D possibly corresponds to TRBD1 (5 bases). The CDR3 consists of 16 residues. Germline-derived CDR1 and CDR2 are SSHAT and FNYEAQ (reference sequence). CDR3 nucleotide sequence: TGTGCTAGCAGCTTATCCAGGGCGGATGGGACCGGGGAGCTGTTTTTT. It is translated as CASSLSRADGTGELFF. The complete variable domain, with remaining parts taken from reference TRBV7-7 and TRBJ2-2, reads GAGVSQSPRYKVTKRGQDVTLRCDPISSHATLYWYQQALGQGPEFLTYFNYEAQPDKSGLPSDRFSAERPEGSISTLTIQRTEQRDSAMYRCASSLSRADGTGELFFGEGSRLTVL.

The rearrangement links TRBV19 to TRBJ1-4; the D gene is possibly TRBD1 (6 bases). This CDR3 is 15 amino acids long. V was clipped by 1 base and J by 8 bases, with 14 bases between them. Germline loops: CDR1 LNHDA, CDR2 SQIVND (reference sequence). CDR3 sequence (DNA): TGTGCCAGTAGTATAGGGCAGGGGTTCGGCGAAAAACTGTTTTTT. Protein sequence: CASSIGQGFGEKLFF. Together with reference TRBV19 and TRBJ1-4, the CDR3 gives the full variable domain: DGGITQSPKYLFRKEGQNVTLSCEQNLNHDAMYWYRQDPGQGLRLIYYSQIVNDFQKGDIAEGYSVSREKKESFPLTVTSAQKNPTAFYLCASSIGQGFGEKLFFGSGTQLSVL.

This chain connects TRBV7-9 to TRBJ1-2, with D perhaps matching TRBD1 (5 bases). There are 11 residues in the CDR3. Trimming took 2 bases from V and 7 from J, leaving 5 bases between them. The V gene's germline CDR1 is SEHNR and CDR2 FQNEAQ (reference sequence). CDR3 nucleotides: TGTGCCAGCAGCTTAAGGGGTGGCTACACCTTC. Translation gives CASSLRGGYTF.

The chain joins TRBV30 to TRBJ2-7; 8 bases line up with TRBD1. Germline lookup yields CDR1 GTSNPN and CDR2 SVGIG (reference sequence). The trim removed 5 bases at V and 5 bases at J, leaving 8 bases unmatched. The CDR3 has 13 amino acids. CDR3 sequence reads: CAWLRQGPNEQYF. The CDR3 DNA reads TGTGCCTGGCTAAGACAGGGGCCCAACGAGCAGTACTTC.

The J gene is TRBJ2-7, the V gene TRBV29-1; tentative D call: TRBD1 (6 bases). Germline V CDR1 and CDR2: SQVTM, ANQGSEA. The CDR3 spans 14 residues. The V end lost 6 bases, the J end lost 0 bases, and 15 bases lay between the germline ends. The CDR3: CSVLDRISSYEQYF. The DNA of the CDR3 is TGCAGCGTCCTAGACAGGATCAGCTCCTACGAGCAGTACTTC.

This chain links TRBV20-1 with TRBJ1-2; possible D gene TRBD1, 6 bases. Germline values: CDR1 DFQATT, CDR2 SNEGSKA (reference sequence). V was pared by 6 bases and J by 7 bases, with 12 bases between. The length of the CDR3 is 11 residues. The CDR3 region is CSALQGVGYTF. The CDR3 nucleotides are TGCAGTGCCTTACAGGGTGTTGGCTACACCTTC.